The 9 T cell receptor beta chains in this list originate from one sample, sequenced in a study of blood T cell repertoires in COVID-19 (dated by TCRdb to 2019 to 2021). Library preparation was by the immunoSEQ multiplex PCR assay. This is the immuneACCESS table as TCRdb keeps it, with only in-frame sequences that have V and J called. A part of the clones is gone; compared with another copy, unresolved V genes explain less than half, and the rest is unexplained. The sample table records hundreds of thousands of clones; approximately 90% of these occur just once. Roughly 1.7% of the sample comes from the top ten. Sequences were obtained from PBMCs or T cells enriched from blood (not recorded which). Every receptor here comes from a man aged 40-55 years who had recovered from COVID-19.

This CDR3 is CASSFEGQRNTEAFF. The CDR3 nucleotides read TGTGCCAGCAGTTTCGAGGGACAGAGAAACACTGAAGCTTTCTTT. This sequence joins TRBV28 and TRBJ1-1, with 7 positions matching TRBD1. Germline loops: CDR1 MDHEN, CDR2 SYDVKM. The V and J ends lost 3 bases and 2 bases, in that order; junction bases with no gene match: 6. This CDR3 region has 15 residues.

The CDR3 coding sequence is TGTGCCAGCAGCCAGGGACTAGCGGGGCAGTGGGAGACCCAGTACTTC. The encoded protein is CASSQGLAGQWETQYF. The chain has TRBV28 and TRBJ2-5; 13 bases fit TRBD2. After removal of 6 bases from V and 5 bases from J, the junction contained 9 bases not matched to a gene. Looked up from germline, CDR1 is MDHEN and CDR2 is SYDVKM. The CDR3 is made up of 16 amino acids.

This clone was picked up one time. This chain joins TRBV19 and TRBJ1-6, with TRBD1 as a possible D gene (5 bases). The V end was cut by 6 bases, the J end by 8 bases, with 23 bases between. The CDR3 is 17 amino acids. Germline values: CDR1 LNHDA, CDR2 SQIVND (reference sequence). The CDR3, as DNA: TGTGCCAGTAGCGACCACTTACAGGTCCCCTGGGATTCACCCCTCCACTTT. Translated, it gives CASSDHLQVPWDSPLHF.

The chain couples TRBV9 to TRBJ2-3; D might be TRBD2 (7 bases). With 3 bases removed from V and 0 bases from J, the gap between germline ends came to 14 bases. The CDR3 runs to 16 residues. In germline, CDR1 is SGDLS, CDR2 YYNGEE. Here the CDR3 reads CASSARGGASTDTQYF. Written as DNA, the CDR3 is TGTGCCAGCAGCGCTCGAGGGGGGGCCAGCACAGATACGCAGTATTTT.

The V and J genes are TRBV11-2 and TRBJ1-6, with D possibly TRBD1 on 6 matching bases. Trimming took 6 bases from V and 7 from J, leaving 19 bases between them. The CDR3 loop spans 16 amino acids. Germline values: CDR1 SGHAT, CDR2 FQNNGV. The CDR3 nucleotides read TGTGCCAGCAGTTCTCAGACAGGAGCCGCAAATTCACCCCTCCACTTT. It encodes CASSSQTGAANSPLHF.

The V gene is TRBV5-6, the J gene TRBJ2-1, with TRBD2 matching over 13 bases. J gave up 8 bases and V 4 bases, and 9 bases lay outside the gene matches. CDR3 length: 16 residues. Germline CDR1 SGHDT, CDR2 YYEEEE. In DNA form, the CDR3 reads TGTGCCAGCAGCCCGGCCCCAGGACTAGCGGGAGATGAGCAGTTCTTC. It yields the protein CASSPAPGLAGDEQFF.

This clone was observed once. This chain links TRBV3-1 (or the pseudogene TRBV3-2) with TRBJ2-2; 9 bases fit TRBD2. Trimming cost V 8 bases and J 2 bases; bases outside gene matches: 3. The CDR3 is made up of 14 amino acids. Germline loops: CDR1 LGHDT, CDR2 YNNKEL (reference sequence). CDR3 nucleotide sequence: TGTGCCAGCCAAGCGGGGGGAAACACCGGGGAGCTGTTTTTT. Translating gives CASQAGGNTGELFF.

CDR3: CASSSGPLAGGGDTQYF. In DNA form, the CDR3 reads TGTGCCAGCAGCTCCGGCCCTCTAGCGGGGGGAGGAGATACGCAGTATTTT. The J gene is TRBJ2-3, the V gene TRBV7-3; 11 bases fit TRBD2. Germline V gives CDR1 SGHTA, CDR2 FQGTGA. Trimming at V came to 4 bases and at J to 5 bases, leaving 11 bases not matched to a gene. CDR3 length: 17 residues.

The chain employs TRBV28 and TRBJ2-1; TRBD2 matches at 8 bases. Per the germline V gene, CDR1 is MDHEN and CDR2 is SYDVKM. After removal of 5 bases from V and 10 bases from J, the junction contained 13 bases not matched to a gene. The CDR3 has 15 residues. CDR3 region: CASSTPVPAGGEQFF. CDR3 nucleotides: TGTGCCAGCAGTACCCCTGTGCCCGCGGGGGGAGAGCAGTTCTTC.